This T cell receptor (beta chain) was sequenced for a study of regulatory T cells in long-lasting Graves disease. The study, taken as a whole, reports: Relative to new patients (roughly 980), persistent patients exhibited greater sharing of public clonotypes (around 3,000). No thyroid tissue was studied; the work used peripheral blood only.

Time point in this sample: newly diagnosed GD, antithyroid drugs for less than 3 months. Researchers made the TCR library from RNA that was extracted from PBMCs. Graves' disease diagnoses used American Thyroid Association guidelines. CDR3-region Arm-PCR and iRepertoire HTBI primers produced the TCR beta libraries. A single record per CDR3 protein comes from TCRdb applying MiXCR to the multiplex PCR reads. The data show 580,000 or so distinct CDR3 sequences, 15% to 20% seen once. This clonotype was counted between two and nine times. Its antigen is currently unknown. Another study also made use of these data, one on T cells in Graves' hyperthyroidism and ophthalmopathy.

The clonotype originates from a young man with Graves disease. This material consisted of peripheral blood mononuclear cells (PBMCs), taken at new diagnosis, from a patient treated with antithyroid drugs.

The chain's CDR3 is CSARQGADTQYF. DNA for the CDR3: TGCAGCGCTCGACAGGGGGCAGATACGCAGTATTTT. The chain joins TRBV29-1 to TRBJ2-3; 9 positions agree with TRBD1. V lost 7 bases and J lost 4; bases outside the gene matches: 3. Germline assignment: CDR1 SQVTM and CDR2 ANQGSEA. The CDR3 runs 12 residues.